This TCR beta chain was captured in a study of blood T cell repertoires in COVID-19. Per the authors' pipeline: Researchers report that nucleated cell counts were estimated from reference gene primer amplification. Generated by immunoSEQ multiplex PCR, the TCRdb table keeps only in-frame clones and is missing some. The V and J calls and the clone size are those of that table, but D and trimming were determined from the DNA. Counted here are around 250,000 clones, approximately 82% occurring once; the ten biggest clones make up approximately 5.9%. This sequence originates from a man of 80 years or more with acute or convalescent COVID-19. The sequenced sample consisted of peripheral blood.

This chain's CDR3 is CASSQDLGGETQYF. CDR3 in DNA: TGTGCCAGCAGCCAAGATCTAGGGGGAGAGACCCAGTACTTC. The chain is built from TRBV3-1 (or the pseudogene TRBV3-2) and TRBJ2-5; a possible D gene is TRBD1 (6 bases). CDR1 and CDR2 from the germline V gene are LGHDT and YNNKEL (reference sequence). Trimming took off 0 bases at V and 4 bases at J, with 9 bases between the two ends. This CDR3 has 14 residues.